Following are 19 T cell receptor beta chains from one sample sequenced in a study of shared clonotypes between healthy human individuals. Clones were sequenced by immunoSEQ multiplex PCR, and TCRdb holds only the in-frame ones, with some missing. Of approximately 1.9 million clones in the sample, 85% to 95% were seen once. The naive CD8 population came from CD45RO-negative cells selected for CCR7, without terminally differentiated effector memory CD45RA+ cells. The sample consisted of naive CD8+ T cells from PBMCs. The receptors derive from a man aged 18 to 29 in good health. Some clones in this sample may be carry-over from other donors' samples.

The genes are TRBV29-1 and TRBJ1-2; no definite D call. The V gene's germline CDR1 is SQVTM and CDR2 ANQGSEA. V lost 2 bases and J 0 bases, leaving 7 bases between the germline ends. The CDR3 runs 13 residues. CDR3 in DNA: TGCAGCGTTGAAACAAGCGCTAACTATGGCTACACCTTC. It codes for CSVETSANYGYTF.

The V gene is TRBV7-3, the J gene TRBJ2-3, with D possibly TRBD2 on 6 matching bases. Germline V gene lookup returns CDR1 SGHTA and CDR2 FQGTGA. Trimming removed 0 bases at V and 6 bases at J, with 13 bases between. The CDR3 is 15 residues long. CDR3 in DNA: TGTGCCAGCAGCTTAACGGGAGGCTCACTGGATACGCAGTATTTT. This translates into CASSLTGGSLDTQYF.

The chain recombines TRBV7-2 with TRBJ2-7, with TRBD1 identical over 11 bases. The CDR3 length is 15 residues. In germline, CDR1 is SGHTA, CDR2 FQGNSA. Trimming took 3 bases from V and 5 from J; bases not matched to a gene: 6. In DNA form, the CDR3 reads TGTGCCAGCAGCTTTAGGACAGGGGGCGACGACGAGCAGTACTTC. It codes for CASSFRTGGDDEQYF.

This chain connects TRBV5-4 to TRBJ2-2; 7 bases agree with TRBD1. The CDR3 contains 15 residues. Germline CDR1 is SGHNT and CDR2 is YYREEE (reference sequence). The V and J ends lost 4 bases and 2 bases, in that order; junction bases with no gene match: 5. The CDR3 sequence is CASSPRDSNTGELFF. Here the CDR3 DNA reads TGTGCCAGCAGCCCTCGGGACAGTAACACCGGGGAGCTGTTTTTT.

The chain carries TRBV19 and TRBJ2-5, with 9 positions matching TRBD2. CDR1 and CDR2 from the germline V gene are LNHDA and SQIVND (reference sequence). J gave up 5 bases and V 5 bases, and 3 bases lay outside the gene matches. The CDR3 runs 13 residues. CDR3 in DNA: TGTGCCAGTAGTTTAGCGGGAGATGAGACCCAGTACTTC. The encoded protein is CASSLAGDETQYF.

CDR3 bases: TGTGCCAGCAGCGTTGGACAGGGAGGCACCGGGGAGCTGTTTTTT. This translates into CASSVGQGGTGELFF. This sequence joins TRBV9 and TRBJ2-2, with 8 bases identical to TRBD1. This CDR3 spans 15 amino acids. V was clipped by 2 bases and J by 4 bases; unmatched bases: 4. In germline, CDR1 is SGDLS, CDR2 YYNGEE.

This chain uses TRBV6-5 with TRBJ2-7; D unclear. This CDR3 spans 14 amino acids. V was clipped by 4 bases and J by 1 base, with 11 bases between them. Germline V CDR1 and CDR2: MNHEY, SVGAGI. DNA of the CDR3: TGTGCCAGCAGTTCATCACTGGGATCCTACGAGCAGTACTTC. Amino acid sequence: CASSSSLGSYEQYF.

CDR3: CSVAQGWNQPQHF. The CDR3, as DNA: TGCAGCGTTGCGCAGGGGTGGAATCAGCCCCAGCATTTT. The genes are TRBV29-1 and TRBJ1-5; a possible D gene is TRBD1 (6 bases). V was pared by 4 bases and J by 4 bases, with 11 bases between. The CDR3 spans 13 residues. Germline V gene sequence: CDR1 SQVTM, CDR2 ANQGSEA.

This chain uses TRBV13 with TRBJ2-7, with D perhaps matching TRBD1 (5 bases). Looked up from germline, CDR1 is PRHDT and CDR2 is FYEKMQ (reference sequence). V dropped 6 bases and J dropped 5 bases, with 11 bases sitting between them. The CDR3 runs 12 residues. The CDR3 region is CASSSRQNEQYF. The CDR3 nucleotides are TGTGCCAGCAGTTCTAGACAGAACGAGCAGTACTTC. Supplemented by reference TRBV13 and TRBJ2-7, the full variable domain reads AAGVIQSPRHLIKEKRETATLKCYPIPRHDTVYWYQQGPGQDPQFLISFYEKMQSDKGSIPDRFSAQQFSDYHSELNMSSLELGDSALYFCASSSRQNEQYFGPGTRLTVT.

V gene TRBV27 combines with J gene TRBJ2-7; D might be TRBD1 (5 bases). This CDR3 contains 15 residues. Germline lookup yields CDR1 MNHEY and CDR2 SMNVEV (reference sequence). V lost 6 bases and J lost 6, with 21 bases in between. The CDR3 sequence is CASRHVGPQAVEQYF. Here the CDR3 DNA reads TGTGCCAGCAGGCATGTTGGGCCACAGGCGGTCGAGCAGTACTTC.

The chain employs TRBV27 and TRBJ2-2, with D possibly TRBD1 on 6 matching bases. The CDR3 length is 17 residues. V was pared by 7 bases and J by 6 bases, with 24 bases between. Germline lookup yields CDR1 MNHEY and CDR2 SMNVEV (reference sequence). CDR3 residues: CASIPTGTTGVSGELFF. The CDR3 nucleotides read TGTGCCAGCATCCCAACCGGGACAACCGGTGTCTCCGGGGAGCTGTTTTTT.

The chain couples TRBV7-9 to TRBJ2-7; D gene uncertain. Trimming cost V 1 base and J 6 bases, with 25 bases left between them. The CDR3 spans 18 residues. The germline V gene has CDR1 SEHNR and CDR2 FQNEAQ (reference sequence). The CDR3 spells CASSLDPKHHRWLGEQYF. Here the CDR3 DNA reads TGTGCCAGCAGCTTAGACCCGAAGCATCATAGGTGGCTGGGCGAGCAGTACTTC.

The chain is built from TRBV7-6 and TRBJ2-5; TRBD2 matches at 11 bases. The junction had 6 bases not matched to a gene; V was cut back by 3 bases and J by 6 bases. The CDR3 is made up of 15 amino acids. Germline lookup yields CDR1 SGHVS and CDR2 FNYEAQ. The CDR3 here is CASSLLAGGSKTQYF. In DNA, the CDR3 is TGTGCCAGCAGCTTGTTAGCGGGAGGGTCCAAGACCCAGTACTTC.

On this clone itself: In the same sample, other DNA sequences code for this CDR3. The chain has TRBV7-8 and TRBJ2-7, with 13 bases identical to TRBD2. The junction had 1 base not matched to a gene; V was cut back by 1 base and J by 4 bases. Per the germline V gene, CDR1 is SGHVS and CDR2 is FQNEAQ. This CDR3 is built from 15 residues. This CDR3 reads CASSLGTSGSYEQYF. CDR3 DNA sequence: TGTGCCAGCAGCTTAGGGACTAGCGGGAGTTACGAGCAGTACTTC.

V is TRBV25-1 and J is TRBJ1-6, with unresolved D. Germline loops: CDR1 MGHDK, CDR2 SYGVNS. V was shortened by 7 bases and J by 10 bases, with 14 bases between the two germline ends. CDR3 length equals 13 residues. CDR3 sequence (DNA): TGTGCCAGCACTTCTGGGCGAGGCTCACCCCTCCACTTT. This encodes CASTSGRGSPLHF.

The chain recombines TRBV28 with TRBJ2-7; D perhaps matches TRBD1 (6 bases). The CDR3 totals 14 residues. The V gene's germline CDR1 is MDHEN and CDR2 SYDVKM. Trimming cost V 4 bases and J 1 base, with 11 bases left between them. The CDR3 region is CASSSPDSSYEQYF. The CDR3 coding sequence is TGTGCCAGCAGTTCACCGGACAGTTCCTACGAGCAGTACTTC.

This clone came up once. CDR3 amino acids: CASSERGTGSGANVLTF. CDR3 coding DNA: TGTGCCAGCAGTGAACGGGGGACCGGCTCTGGGGCCAACGTCCTGACTTTC. This rearrangement joins TRBV2 to TRBJ2-6; possibly TRBD2 for D (6 bases). V was clipped by 2 bases and J by 0 bases, with 11 bases between them. Per germline, CDR1 SNHLY and CDR2 FYNNEI. The CDR3 loop spans 17 amino acids. The variable domain in full, completed from reference TRBV2 and TRBJ2-6, reads EPEVTQTPSHQVTQMGQEVILRCVPISNHLYFYWYRQILGQKVEFLVSFYNNEISEKSEIFDDQFSVERPDGSNFTLKIRSTKLEDSAMYFCASSERGTGSGANVLTFGAGSRLTVL.

A remark on this clone: The identical CDR3 is also encoded by other nucleotide sequences in the sample. V gene TRBV4-3 combines with J gene TRBJ2-3, with 7 bases identical to TRBD2. The CDR3 covers 15 residues. Trimming took 0 bases from V and 2 from J; bases not matched to a gene: 2. Germline loops: CDR1 LGHNA, CDR2 YSLEER. CDR3 nucleotide sequence: TGCGCCAGCAGCCAAGACCGGGACTACACAGATACGCAGTATTTT. The encoded protein is CASSQDRDYTDTQYF.

The V gene is TRBV9, the J gene TRBJ1-4, with 12 bases that match TRBD1. The CDR3 has 16 amino acids. Unmatched junction bases numbered 8, after V lost 4 bases and J lost 7 bases. Germline V gene data show CDR1 as SGDLS and CDR2 as YYNGEE. The CDR3 DNA reads TGTGCCAGCAGCCCAAAGGGACAGGGGGCTTTTGAAAAACTGTTTTTT. Residues: CASSPKGQGAFEKLFF.